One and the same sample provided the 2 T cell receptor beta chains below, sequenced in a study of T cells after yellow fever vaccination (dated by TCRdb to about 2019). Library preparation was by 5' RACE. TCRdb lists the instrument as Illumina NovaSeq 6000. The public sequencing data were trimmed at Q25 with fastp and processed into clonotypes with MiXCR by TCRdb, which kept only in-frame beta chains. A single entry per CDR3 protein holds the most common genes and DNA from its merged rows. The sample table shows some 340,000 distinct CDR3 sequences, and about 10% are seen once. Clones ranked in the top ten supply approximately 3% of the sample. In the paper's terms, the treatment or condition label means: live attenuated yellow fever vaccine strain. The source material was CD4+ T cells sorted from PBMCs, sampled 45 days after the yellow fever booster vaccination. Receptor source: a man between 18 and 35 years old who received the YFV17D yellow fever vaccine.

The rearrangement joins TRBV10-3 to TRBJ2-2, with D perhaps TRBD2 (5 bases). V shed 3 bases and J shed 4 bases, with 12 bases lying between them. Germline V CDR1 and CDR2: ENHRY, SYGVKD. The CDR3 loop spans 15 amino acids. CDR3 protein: CAISDRGSGTGELFF. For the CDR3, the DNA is TGTGCCATCAGTGATCGAGGGTCGGGCACCGGGGAGCTGTTTTTT.

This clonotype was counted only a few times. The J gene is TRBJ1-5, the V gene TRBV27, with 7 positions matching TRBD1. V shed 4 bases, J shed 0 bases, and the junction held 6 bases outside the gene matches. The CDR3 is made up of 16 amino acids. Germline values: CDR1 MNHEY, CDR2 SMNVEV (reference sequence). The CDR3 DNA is TGTGCCAGCAGTTCCCGGACAGGAGCTAGCAATCAGCCCCAGCATTTT. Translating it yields CASSSRTGASNQPQHF.